This T cell receptor beta chain was profiled in a study of blood T cell repertoires in COVID-19 (dated by TCRdb to 2018 to 2020). Concerning the study at large: Samples covering the acute and convalescent phases of COVID-19 were provided by collaborators in the United States, Italy and Spain. Samples came from the ongoing ImmuneRACE study (first 160 participants) plus 1,254 subjects from 6 global collaborators. Where HLA class I and class II types were available, the types were taken from metadata supplied by the sample provider, not from assay-based typing. The dataset comprised deeply sampled blood TCRbeta repertoires from subjects exposed to, actively infected with, or recovered from COVID-19. The material from the prospective study consisted of cDNA or gDNA derived from T cells, B-cell-depleted T cells, or PBMCs. The repertoires were released in a freely available public database intended as a resource for research on the immune response to SARS-CoV-2. Sample metadata almost always included a de-identified subject ID, COVID-19 status, age in years and sex.

This clone showed up many times. Which antigen it targets is not known. No much larger clone exists at a distance of one base, and base qualities are not known. Here is what the overall study found, with its caveats: The quantity of clinical and demographic metadata differed by source and by participant and was supplied without curation.

The collaborating institutions used their own protocols to collect whole blood in K2EDTA tubes. For TCRbeta analysis, collaborator samples were shipped as frozen whole blood, as isolated PBMCs, or as DNA extracted from either sample type. TCRbeta CDR3 regions were amplified from genomic DNA by means of the immunoSEQ Assay, a bias-controlled multiplex PCR. The authors' analysis ran thus. Nucleated cell counts per sample were estimated from amplification of reference gene primers within the assay. To quantify the absolute abundance of each unique TCRbeta CDR3 rearrangement, sequence reads were collapsed and filtered. For each sample, productive Simpson clonality was calculated by taking the square root of Simpson's diversity index across productive rearrangements. Sourced from immuneACCESS, this table was stored by TCRdb with only in-frame sequences that have V and J called. A share of the clones is absent; for the studies checked, an unresolved V gene accounts for under half, and the remainder has no known explanation. The V and J calls and clone size are taken from that table; D and trimming were inferred from the DNA. A total of 160,000 or so clones appear in this sample, approximately 78% of them only once. In total, the top ten clones hold approximately 11% of the sample.

From cysteine to phenylalanine, the CDR3 is 15 amino acids long. The only DNA kept is the CDR3, 45 bases in frame from the first base. Relative to germline, V is missing 3 bases and J is missing 2 bases, with 4 bases of the junction outside any gene match. As encoded in the germline V gene, CDR1 is KGHSH while CDR2 is LQKENI. The V and J segments used are TRBV18 and TRBJ2-7, and 10 junctional nucleotides match TRBD2. The sequenced material came from peripheral blood. This clonotype originated in a human donor in a cohort sampled during active COVID-19. The CDR3 protein: CASSPGLADTYEQYF. The DNA sequence is TGTGCCAGCTCACCCGGACTAGCGGATACCTACGAGCAGTACTTC.